Below are 22 T cell receptor beta chains sequenced from a single sample in a study of blood T cell repertoires in COVID-19. Only in-frame clones appear in the TCRdb table, and some are missing; sequencing was by immunoSEQ multiplex PCR. The table lists under 200,000 clones, 65% to 85% of them singletons. Sequencing input: peripheral blood. Receptors originate from a woman older than 75 with acute or convalescent COVID-19.

The V call is TRBV19, the J call TRBJ1-6; D not certain. The CDR3 has 15 amino acids. CDR1 LNHDA and CDR2 SQIVND come from the germline V gene (reference sequence). The V end lost 7 bases, the J end lost 6 bases, and 16 bases lay between the germline ends. The CDR3 is CASTSAPGVNSPLHF. DNA of the CDR3: TGTGCCAGTACGTCGGCCCCCGGGGTTAATTCACCCCTCCACTTT.

The rearrangement joins TRBV5-6 to TRBJ2-4; 10 positions match TRBD1. Germline V gives CDR1 SGHDT, CDR2 YYEEEE. V gave up 7 bases and J gave up 8 bases; unmatched junction bases: 6. The CDR3 loop spans 13 amino acids. DNA of the CDR3: TGTGCCAGCTCCCGGGACAGGGGACACATTCAGTACTTC. Protein: CASSRDRGHIQYF.

The chain recombines TRBV30 with TRBJ1-1, with D perhaps TRBD1 (6 bases). V lost 0 bases and J 4 bases, leaving 18 bases between the germline ends. The CDR3 is 16 residues long. In germline, CDR1 is GTSNPN, CDR2 SVGIG (reference sequence). CDR3 in amino acids: CAWSVLGQGLGTEAFF. In DNA, the CDR3 is TGTGCCTGGAGTGTACTAGGTCAGGGGCTCGGCACTGAAGCTTTCTTT. The full variable domain, with the rest looked up from reference TRBV30 and TRBJ1-1, is SQTIHQWPATLVQPVGSPLSLECTVEGTSNPNLYWYRQAAGRGLQLLFYSVGIGQISSEVPQNLSASRPQDRQFILSSKKLLLSDSGFYLCAWSVLGQGLGTEAFFGQGTRLTVV.

The chain recombines TRBV7-9 with TRBJ2-7; 7 bases line up with TRBD2. Germline-derived CDR1 and CDR2 are SEHNR and FQNEAQ (reference sequence). CDR3 length: 12 residues. The trim removed 8 bases at V and 7 bases at J, leaving 8 bases unmatched. CDR3 DNA: TGTGCCAGCTGCTCGCAGGGAGGGGAGCAGTACTTC. Amino acid sequence: CASCSQGGEQYF. The full variable domain, its missing parts supplied by reference TRBV7-9 and TRBJ2-7, is DTGVSQNPRHKITKRGQNVTFRCDPISEHNRLYWYRQTLGQGPEFLTYFQNEAQLEKSRLLSDRFSAERPKGSFSTLEIQRTEQGDSAMYLCASCSQGGEQYFGPGTRLTVT.

This chain connects TRBV7-3 to TRBJ2-3, with D hard to call. CDR1 is SGHTA and CDR2 is FQGTGA in the germline V gene. V was pared by 2 bases and J by 1 base, with 7 bases between. This CDR3 is built from 14 residues. CDR3 nucleotide sequence: TGTGCCAGCAGCTTACAGCGACGCACAGATACGCAGTATTTT. It is translated as CASSLQRRTDTQYF. The variable domain in full, with the rest retrieved from reference TRBV7-3 and TRBJ2-3, is GAGVSQTPSNKVTEKGKYVELRCDPISGHTALYWYRQSLGQGPEFLIYFQGTGAADDSGLPNDRFFAVRPEGSVSTLKIQRTERGDSAVYLCASSLQRRTDTQYFGPGTRLTVL.

The J gene is TRBJ1-1, the V gene TRBV18; D is undetermined. The germline gives CDR1 KGHSH, CDR2 LQKENI. The CDR3 totals 13 residues. V lost 2 bases and J lost 1, with 5 bases in between. CDR3: CASSPSENTEAFF. The CDR3 DNA reads TGTGCCAGCTCACCATCAGAGAACACTGAAGCTTTCTTT. The full variable domain, completed using reference TRBV18 and TRBJ1-1, is NAGVMQNPRHLVRRRGQEARLRCSPMKGHSHVYWYRQLPEEGLKFMVYLQKENIIDESGMPKERFSAEFPKEGPSILRIQQVVRGDSAAYFCASSPSENTEAFFGQGTRLTVV.

This clone was seen more than once but under ten times. The J gene is TRBJ1-5, the V gene TRBV7-8, with D possibly matching TRBD1 (5 bases). There are 17 residues in the CDR3. CDR1 is SGHVS, CDR2 FQNEAQ, per germline. Trimming removed 1 base at V and 0 bases at J, with 13 bases between. This chain's CDR3 is CASSLESRVHSNQPQHF. The CDR3 nucleotides are TGTGCCAGCAGCTTAGAGTCCAGGGTACATAGCAATCAGCCCCAGCATTTT. The complete variable domain, with remaining parts taken from reference TRBV7-8 and TRBJ1-5, reads GAGVSQSPRYKVAKRGQDVALRCDPISGHVSLFWYQQALGQGPEFLTYFQNEAQLDKSGLPSDRFFAERPEGSVSTLKIQRTQQEDSAVYLCASSLESRVHSNQPQHFGDGTRLSIL.

In its sample, this clone was seen once. The rearrangement joins TRBV30 to TRBJ2-7; 8 bases are shared with TRBD1. Per germline, CDR1 GTSNPN and CDR2 SVGIG (reference sequence). After removal of 4 bases from V and 4 bases from J, the junction contained 6 bases not matched to a gene. The CDR3 sequence is 13 residues long. The CDR3 loop is CAWNDRGWYEQYF. The CDR3, as DNA: TGTGCCTGGAATGACAGGGGTTGGTACGAGCAGTACTTC. Filled out from reference TRBV30 and TRBJ2-7, the complete variable domain reads SQTIHQWPATLVQPVGSPLSLECTVEGTSNPNLYWYRQAAGRGLQLLFYSVGIGQISSEVPQNLSASRPQDRQFILSSKKLLLSDSGFYLCAWNDRGWYEQYFGPGTRLTVT.

The chain links TRBV3-1 (or the pseudogene TRBV3-2) to TRBJ1-5; 8 positions match TRBD1. V trimming: 2 bases; J trimming: 9 bases; junction bases outside the gene matches: 12. This CDR3 region has 16 residues. Germline lookup yields CDR1 LGHDT and CDR2 YNNKEL (reference sequence). The CDR3 nucleotides read TGTGCCAGCAGCCAAACCCCGGGACAGGTAGAATGGCCCCAGCATTTT. Translating gives CASSQTPGQVEWPQHF.

The table lists this clone with a count of one. The same CDR3 also results from other DNA sequences found in this sample. The chain uses TRBV11-3 and TRBJ2-7, with D maybe TRBD1 (6 bases). CDR3 length equals 13 residues. Germline lookup yields CDR1 SGHNT and CDR2 YENEEA. V dropped 4 bases and J dropped 1 base, with 8 bases sitting between them. The DNA of the CDR3 is TGTGCCAGCAGCTCAGGACAGTCCTACGAGCAGTACTTC. Translating gives CASSSGQSYEQYF. Based on the CDR3 plus reference TRBV11-3 and TRBJ2-7, the full variable domain is EAGVVQSPRYKIIEKKQPVAFWCNPISGHNTLYWYLQNLGQGPELLIRYENEEAVDDSQLPKDRFSAERLKGVDSTLKIQPAELGDSAVYLCASSSGQSYEQYFGPGTRLTVT.

The rearrangement links TRBV5-6 to TRBJ1-6, with a possible D match to TRBD1 (6 bases). V was pared by 1 base and J by 7 bases, with 15 bases between. Germline V gene sequence: CDR1 SGHDT, CDR2 YYEEEE. CDR3 length: 16 residues. The CDR3 DNA reads TGTGCCAGCAGCTTGTATGGGGGCCCTGGGAATTCACCCCTCCACTTT. Translating it yields CASSLYGGPGNSPLHF.

This clone came up once. CDR3 in DNA: TGTGCCAGCAGTTACGAGGTTTCCGGATACGAGCAGTACTTC. Residues: CASSYEVSGYEQYF. V and J are TRBV6-2 or TRBV6-3 and TRBJ2-7; unclear D gene. Germline V gene lookup returns CDR1 MNHEY and CDR2 SVGEGT. The CDR3 runs to 14 residues. Trimming cost V 2 bases and J 4 bases, with 12 bases left between them.

V gene TRBV6-5 combines with J gene TRBJ2-7; unclear D gene. CDR1 MNHEY and CDR2 SVGAGI come from the germline V gene. V lost 6 bases to trimming and J lost 2 bases, with 11 bases between them. This CDR3 is built from 13 residues. CDR3 region: CASRETVAYEQYF. In nucleotides, the CDR3 is TGTGCCAGCAGGGAGACGGTGGCCTACGAGCAGTACTTC.

This clone occurred once. The chain joins TRBV6-2 or TRBV6-3 to TRBJ2-7; no reliable D call. This CDR3 contains 17 residues. CDR1 is MNHEY and CDR2 is SVGEGT in the germline V gene. Trimming cost V 2 bases and J 0 bases, with 17 bases left between them. This CDR3 reads CASSYPLGYLSSYEQYF. The CDR3, as DNA: TGTGCCAGCAGTTACCCCCTTGGTTACCTGAGCTCCTACGAGCAGTACTTC.

The CDR3 DNA is TGCGCCAGCAGCTTGAGGGGGGGACAAGAGACCCAGTACTTC. It yields the protein CASSLRGGQETQYF. This rearrangement joins TRBV5-1 to TRBJ2-5; D perhaps matches TRBD2 (7 bases). Trimming pared 1 base from V and 2 bases from J, leaving 9 bases between. Germline V CDR1 and CDR2: SGHRS, YFSETQ. The CDR3 sequence is 14 residues long.

This clone was observed a single time. CDR3 DNA: TGTGCCAGCAGAACAAACACCGGGGAGCTGTTTTTT. It translates to CASRTNTGELFF. The V gene is TRBV12-3 or TRBV12-4, the J gene TRBJ2-2; no clear D gene. This CDR3 region has 12 residues. V lost 6 bases to trimming and J lost 2 bases, with 4 bases between them.

The V gene is TRBV19, the J gene TRBJ1-4; 7 positions match TRBD1. V lost 5 bases, J lost 3 bases, and 3 bases stayed unmatched. Per germline, CDR1 LNHDA and CDR2 SQIVND (reference sequence). This CDR3 is built from 14 residues. CDR3 loop: CASSVTGANEKLFF. CDR3 sequence (DNA): TGTGCCAGTAGTGTAACAGGGGCTAATGAAAAACTGTTTTTT. The variable domain in full, completed from reference TRBV19 and TRBJ1-4, reads DGGITQSPKYLFRKEGQNVTLSCEQNLNHDAMYWYRQDPGQGLRLIYYSQIVNDFQKGDIAEGYSVSREKKESFPLTVTSAQKNPTAFYLCASSVTGANEKLFFGSGTQLSVL.

This chain connects TRBV7-2 to TRBJ2-5, with 9 bases identical to TRBD1. Germline lookup yields CDR1 SGHTA and CDR2 FQGNSA. V lost 5 bases to trimming and J lost 4 bases; unmatched junction nucleotides: 11. This CDR3 is built from 16 residues. The CDR3 region is CASSTRTGAETETQYF. The CDR3 nucleotides read TGTGCCAGCAGCACCCGGACAGGGGCGGAAACAGAGACCCAGTACTTC.

The chain carries TRBV6-5 and TRBJ1-1, with D perhaps TRBD1 (6 bases). This CDR3 contains 13 residues. CDR1 and CDR2 from the germline V gene are MNHEY and SVGAGI. Trimming stripped 4 bases from V and 5 bases from J, with 11 bases between. The CDR3 region has the DNA TGTGCCAGCAGTTCGCACAGGGATACTGAAGCTTTCTTT. It specifies CASSSHRDTEAFF.

This chain's CDR3 is CASSRGVTGQGYYGYTF. The CDR3 nucleotides read TGTGCCAGCAGCCGCGGAGTAACAGGACAGGGATACTATGGCTACACCTTC. The rearrangement uses TRBV5-6 and TRBJ1-2; 8 bases are a match to TRBD1. CDR1 and CDR2 (germline): SGHDT, YYEEEE. J lost 3 bases, V lost 4 bases, and 14 bases had no gene match. This CDR3 comprises 17 residues.

V and J are TRBV6-1 and TRBJ1-3, with no clear D. This CDR3 has 18 residues. Germline values: CDR1 MNHNS, CDR2 SASEGT. With 0 bases removed from V and 0 bases from J, the gap between germline ends came to 15 bases. CDR3 DNA sequence: TGTGCCAGCAGTGAAGCGCTAGGTAGAGGATACTCTGGAAACACCATATATTTT. Protein product: CASSEALGRGYSGNTIYF.

Of note for this clone: One end of the junction is discordant with germline, which a read error may explain. The rearrangement joins TRBV6-1 to TRBJ1-6; 8 bases are a match to TRBD1. From germline, CDR1 is MNHNS and CDR2 SASEGT. This CDR3 has 15 residues. CDR3: CASSEDSGGGSPLHF. The CDR3 DNA reads as TGTGCCAGCAGCGAAGATTCAGGGGGCGGATCACCCCTCCACTTT.